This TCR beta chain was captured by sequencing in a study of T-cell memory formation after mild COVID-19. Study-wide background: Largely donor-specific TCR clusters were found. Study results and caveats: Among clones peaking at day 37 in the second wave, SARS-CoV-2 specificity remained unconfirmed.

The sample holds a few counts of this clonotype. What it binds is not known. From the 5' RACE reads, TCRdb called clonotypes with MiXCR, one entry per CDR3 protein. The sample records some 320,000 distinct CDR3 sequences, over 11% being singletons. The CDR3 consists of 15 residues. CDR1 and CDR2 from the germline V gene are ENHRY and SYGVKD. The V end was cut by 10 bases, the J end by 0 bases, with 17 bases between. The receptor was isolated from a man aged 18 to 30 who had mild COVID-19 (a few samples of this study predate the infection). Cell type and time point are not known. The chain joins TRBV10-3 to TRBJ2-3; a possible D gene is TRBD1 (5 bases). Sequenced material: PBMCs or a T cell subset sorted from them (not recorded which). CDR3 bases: TGTGCCACTGGTGGGGCAGCGATCAGCACAGATACGCAGTATTTT. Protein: CATGGAAISTDTQYF.